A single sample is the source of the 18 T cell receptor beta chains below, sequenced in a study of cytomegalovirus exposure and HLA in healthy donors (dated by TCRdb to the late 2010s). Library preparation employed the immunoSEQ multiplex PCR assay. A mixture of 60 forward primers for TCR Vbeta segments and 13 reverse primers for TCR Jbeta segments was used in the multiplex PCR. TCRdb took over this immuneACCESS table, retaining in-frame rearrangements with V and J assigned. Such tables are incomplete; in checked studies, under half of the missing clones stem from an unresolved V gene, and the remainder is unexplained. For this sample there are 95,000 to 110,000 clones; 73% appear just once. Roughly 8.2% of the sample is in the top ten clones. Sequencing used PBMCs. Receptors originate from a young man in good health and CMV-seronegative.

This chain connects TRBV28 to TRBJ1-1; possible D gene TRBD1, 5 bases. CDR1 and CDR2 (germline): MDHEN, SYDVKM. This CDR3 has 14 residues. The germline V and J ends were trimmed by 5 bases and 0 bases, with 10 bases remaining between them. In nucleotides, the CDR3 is TGTGCCAGCAGTCTCCGACAGCTGAACACTGAAGCTTTCTTT. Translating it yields CASSLRQLNTEAFF.

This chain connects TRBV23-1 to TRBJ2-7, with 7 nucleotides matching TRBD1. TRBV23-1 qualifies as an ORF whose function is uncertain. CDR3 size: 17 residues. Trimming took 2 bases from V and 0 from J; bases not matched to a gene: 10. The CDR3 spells CASSQTTGALSSYEQYF. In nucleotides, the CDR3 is TGCGCCAGCAGTCAAACCACAGGGGCACTGAGCTCCTACGAGCAGTACTTC.

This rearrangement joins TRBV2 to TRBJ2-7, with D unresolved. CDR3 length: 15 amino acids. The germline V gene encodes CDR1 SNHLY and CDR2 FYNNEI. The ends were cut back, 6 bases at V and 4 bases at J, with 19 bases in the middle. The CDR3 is CASSLPRSGSYEQYF. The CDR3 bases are TGTGCCAGCAGCCTTCCTAGATCTGGTTCATACGAGCAGTACTTC.

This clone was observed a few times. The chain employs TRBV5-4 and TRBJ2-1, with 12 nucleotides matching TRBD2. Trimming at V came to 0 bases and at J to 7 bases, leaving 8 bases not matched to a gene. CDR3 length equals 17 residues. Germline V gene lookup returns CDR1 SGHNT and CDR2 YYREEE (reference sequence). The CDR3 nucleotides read TGTGCCAGCAGCTTGGTAACTAGCGGGGGGCTCGGGAATGAGCAGTTCTTC. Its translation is CASSLVTSGGLGNEQFF.

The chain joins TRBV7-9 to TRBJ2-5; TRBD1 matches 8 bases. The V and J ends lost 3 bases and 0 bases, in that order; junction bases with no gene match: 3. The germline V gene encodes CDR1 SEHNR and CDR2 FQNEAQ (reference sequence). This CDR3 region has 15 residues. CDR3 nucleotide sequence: TGTGCCAGCAGCTTGCAGGGGGCCAACCAAGAGACCCAGTACTTC. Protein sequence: CASSLQGANQETQYF.

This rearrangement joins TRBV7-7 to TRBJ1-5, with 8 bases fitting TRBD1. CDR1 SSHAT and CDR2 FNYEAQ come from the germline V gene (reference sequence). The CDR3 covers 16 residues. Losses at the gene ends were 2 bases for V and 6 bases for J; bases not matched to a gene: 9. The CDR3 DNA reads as TGTGCCAGCAGCTTAAGGAAGACAGGGGAGGGTCAGCCCCAGCATTTT. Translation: CASSLRKTGEGQPQHF.

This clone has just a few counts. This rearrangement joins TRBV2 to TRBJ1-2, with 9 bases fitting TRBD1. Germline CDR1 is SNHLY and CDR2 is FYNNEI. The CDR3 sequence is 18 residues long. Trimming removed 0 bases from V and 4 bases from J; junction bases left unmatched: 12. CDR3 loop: CASSEAGVTGGAGYGYTF. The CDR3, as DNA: TGTGCCAGCAGTGAAGCGGGGGTTACAGGGGGCGCGGGCTATGGCTACACCTTC.

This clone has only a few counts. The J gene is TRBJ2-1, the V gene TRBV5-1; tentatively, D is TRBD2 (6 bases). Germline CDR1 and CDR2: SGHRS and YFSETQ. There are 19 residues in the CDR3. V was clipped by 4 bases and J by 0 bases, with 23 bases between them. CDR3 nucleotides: TGCGCCAGCAGCCCATGGGCGAGCGGGCGTCGGAGCTCCTACAATGAGCAGTTCTTC. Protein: CASSPWASGRRSSYNEQFF.

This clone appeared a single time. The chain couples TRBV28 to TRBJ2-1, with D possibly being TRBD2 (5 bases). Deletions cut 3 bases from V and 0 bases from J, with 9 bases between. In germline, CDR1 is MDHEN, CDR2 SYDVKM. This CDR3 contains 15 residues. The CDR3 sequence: CASSFGTSSYNEQFF. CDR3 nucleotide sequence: TGTGCCAGCAGTTTTGGCACTAGCTCCTACAATGAGCAGTTCTTC.

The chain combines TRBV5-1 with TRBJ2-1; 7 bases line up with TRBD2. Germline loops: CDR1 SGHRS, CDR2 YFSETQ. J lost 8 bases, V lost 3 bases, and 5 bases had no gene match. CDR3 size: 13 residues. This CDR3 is CASSSITSDEQFF. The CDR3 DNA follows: TGCGCCAGCAGCTCCATAACTAGCGATGAGCAGTTCTTC.

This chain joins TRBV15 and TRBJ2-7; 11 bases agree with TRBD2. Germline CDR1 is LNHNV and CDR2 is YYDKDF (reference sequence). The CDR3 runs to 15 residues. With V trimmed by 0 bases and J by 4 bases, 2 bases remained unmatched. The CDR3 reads CATSRETSGAYEQYF. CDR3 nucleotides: TGTGCCACCAGCAGAGAGACTAGCGGGGCTTACGAGCAGTACTTC.

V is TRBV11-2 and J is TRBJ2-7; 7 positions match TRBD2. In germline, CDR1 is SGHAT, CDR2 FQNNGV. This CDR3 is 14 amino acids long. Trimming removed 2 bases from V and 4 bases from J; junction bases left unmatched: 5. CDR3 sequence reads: CASSLLGGKYEQYF. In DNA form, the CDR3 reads TGTGCCAGCAGCTTACTGGGGGGGAAGTACGAGCAGTACTTC.

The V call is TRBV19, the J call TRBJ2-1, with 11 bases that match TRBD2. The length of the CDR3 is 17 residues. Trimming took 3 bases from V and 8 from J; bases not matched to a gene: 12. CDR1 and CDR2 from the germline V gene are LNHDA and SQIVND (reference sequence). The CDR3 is CASSIQRQTSGVDEQFF. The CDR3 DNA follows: TGTGCCAGTAGTATCCAGCGTCAGACTAGCGGGGTGGATGAGCAGTTCTTC.

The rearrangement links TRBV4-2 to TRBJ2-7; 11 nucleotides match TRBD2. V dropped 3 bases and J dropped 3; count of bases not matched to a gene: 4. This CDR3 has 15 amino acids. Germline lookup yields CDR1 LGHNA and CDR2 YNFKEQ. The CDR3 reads CASSQGTSGNYEQYF. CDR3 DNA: TGTGCCAGCAGCCAGGGGACTAGCGGCAACTACGAGCAGTACTTC.

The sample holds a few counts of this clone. CDR3 bases: TGTGCCAGCAGTCAAACAGGGGGCGTAAGTGGCTACACCTTC. It specifies CASSQTGGVSGYTF. This chain uses TRBV6-1 with TRBJ1-2; 9 bases map to TRBD1. CDR1 MNHNS and CDR2 SASEGT come from the germline V gene. With 5 bases clipped from V and 7 bases from J, the junction kept 8 bases outside the gene matches. The CDR3 covers 14 residues.

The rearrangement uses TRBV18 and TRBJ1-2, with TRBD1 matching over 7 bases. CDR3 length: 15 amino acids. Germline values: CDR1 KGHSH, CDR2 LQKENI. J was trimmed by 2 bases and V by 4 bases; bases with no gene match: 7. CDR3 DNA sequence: TGTGCCAGCTCACTATCTACAGGGGCCAACTATGGCTACACCTTC. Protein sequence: CASSLSTGANYGYTF.

CDR3 sequence: CASSLDTGMGKLFF. The CDR3 DNA sequence: TGTGCCAGCAGCTTGGACACAGGGATGGGAAAACTGTTTTTT. V gene TRBV5-6 combines with J gene TRBJ1-4, with D possibly being TRBD1 (6 bases). The CDR3 consists of 14 residues. The V end was cut by 0 bases, the J end by 10 bases, with 13 bases between. CDR1 is SGHDT and CDR2 is YYEEEE in the germline V gene.

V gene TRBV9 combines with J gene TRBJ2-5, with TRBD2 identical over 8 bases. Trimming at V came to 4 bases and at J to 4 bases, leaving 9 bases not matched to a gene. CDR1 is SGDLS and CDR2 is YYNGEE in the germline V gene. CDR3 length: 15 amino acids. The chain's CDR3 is CASSLTGLVGETQYF. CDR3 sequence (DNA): TGTGCCAGCAGCTTGACGGGACTAGTGGGAGAGACCCAGTACTTC.